This passage covers 31 T cell receptor beta chains from one sample sequenced in a study of T-cell memory formation after mild COVID-19. TCRdb reprocessed the 5' RACE reads with MiXCR, giving one entry per CDR3 protein. The sample records under 110,000 distinct CDR3 sequences, approximately 13% being singletons. The specimen was PBMCs or a T cell subset sorted from them (not recorded which). The receptors here all came from an adult woman who had mild COVID-19 (a few samples of this study predate the infection). Cell type and time point are not known.

This clonotype was observed at least ten times. The chain recombines TRBV5-1 with TRBJ1-1; perhaps TRBD1 as D (5 bases). V lost 1 base and J 0 bases, leaving 10 bases between the germline ends. Germline loops: CDR1 SGHRS, CDR2 YFSETQ. The CDR3 sequence is 15 residues long. CDR3 loop: CASSLSTVLNTEAFF. The CDR3 nucleotides are TGCGCCAGCAGCTTGTCGACAGTCCTGAACACTGAAGCTTTCTTT.

This clonotype was observed a few times. The gene calls are TRBV25-1 and TRBJ1-2; 9 bases align to TRBD1. CDR3 length equals 15 residues. The germline CDR1 and CDR2 sequences are MGHDK and SYGVNS. The V segment lost 5 bases and the J segment 7 bases; nucleotides outside the gene matches: 11. CDR3 protein: CASSPLSGTGIGYTF. The CDR3 bases are TGTGCCAGCAGTCCTCTCTCCGGGACAGGGATTGGCTACACCTTC.

This rearrangement joins TRBV11-2 to TRBJ2-1; D is possibly TRBD2 (5 bases). V was clipped by 4 bases and J by 3 bases, with 10 bases between them. The CDR3 runs 14 residues. Per germline, CDR1 SGHAT and CDR2 FQNNGV. CDR3 sequence: CASSSPRDYNEQFF. The CDR3 DNA is TGTGCCAGCAGCTCTCCCCGGGACTACAATGAGCAGTTCTTC.

This clonotype occurred many times. The rearrangement joins TRBV7-3 to TRBJ2-1; D is unclear. V lost 5 bases and J lost 6, with 11 bases in between. The germline gives CDR1 SGHTA, CDR2 FQGTGA. The CDR3 covers 13 residues. CDR3 protein: CASSDPSGNEQFF. The CDR3, as DNA: TGTGCCAGCAGCGACCCATCAGGCAATGAGCAGTTCTTC.

In this sample, this clonotype turned up a few times. This chain connects TRBV7-3 to TRBJ2-1; TRBD2 is a possible D gene (5 bases). Trimming took off 3 bases at V and 4 bases at J, with 13 bases between the two ends. The germline CDR1 and CDR2 sequences are SGHTA and FQGTGA. There are 15 residues in the CDR3. The CDR3 here is CASSFGLLMYNEQFF. The CDR3 nucleotides are TGTGCCAGCAGCTTCGGACTGCTAATGTACAATGAGCAGTTCTTC. Complete variable domain (other parts from reference TRBV7-3 and TRBJ2-1): GAGVSQTPSNKVTEKGKYVELRCDPISGHTALYWYRQSLGQGPEFLIYFQGTGAADDSGLPNDRFFAVRPEGSVSTLKIQRTERGDSAVYLCASSFGLLMYNEQFFGPGTRLTVL.

The chain combines TRBV20-1 with TRBJ1-6; D is possibly TRBD1 (6 bases). The CDR3 runs to 16 residues. Germline loops: CDR1 DFQATT, CDR2 SNEGSKA (reference sequence). V was cut by 7 bases and J by 7 bases, with 23 bases left in between. This CDR3 reads CSVFPTGELSNSPLHF. CDR3 DNA sequence: TGCAGTGTTTTCCCGACAGGCGAACTATCAAATTCACCCCTCCACTTT.

CDR3 in amino acids: CASRPPGQTQETQYF. DNA for the CDR3: TGCGCCAGCAGGCCCCCGGGACAGACCCAAGAGACCCAGTACTTC. The V call is TRBV10-2, the J call TRBJ2-5; TRBD1 agrees at 7 bases. The CDR3 loop spans 15 amino acids. Trimming took 6 bases from V and 1 from J; bases not matched to a gene: 8. In germline, CDR1 is WSHSY, CDR2 SAAADI.

The chain combines TRBV6-2 or TRBV6-3 with TRBJ2-7, with D perhaps TRBD2 (5 bases). V lost 6 bases and J 7 bases, leaving 19 bases between the germline ends. Germline values: CDR1 MNHEY, CDR2 SVGEGT. The CDR3 is 14 residues long. CDR3 sequence reads: CASSLLLGEGEQYF. The CDR3 bases are TGTGCCAGCAGCCTTCTTCTGGGAGAAGGGGAGCAGTACTTC.

This clonotype turned up a few times. This sequence joins TRBV30 and TRBJ2-7, with a weak D call TRBD2 (6 bases). The germline CDR1 and CDR2 sequences are GTSNPN and SVGIG (reference sequence). CDR3 length: 12 amino acids. V lost 8 bases to trimming and J lost 2 bases, with 13 bases between them. CDR3 loop: CARESGTYEQYF. CDR3 DNA sequence: TGTGCCCGGGAGAGCGGAACCTACGAGCAGTACTTC.

This clonotype was observed at least ten times. V usage is TRBV7-8 and J usage is TRBJ2-7, with 9 bases lining up with TRBD1. Germline V gene lookup returns CDR1 SGHVS and CDR2 FQNEAQ. With V trimmed by 0 bases and J by 3 bases, 3 bases remained unmatched. The CDR3 contains 15 residues. In DNA form, the CDR3 reads TGTGCCAGCAGCTTAGCGGGGACAGGGCGCTACGAGCAGTACTTC. Translated, it gives CASSLAGTGRYEQYF.

This clonotype was detected only a few times. V is TRBV24-1 and J is TRBJ2-1, with D perhaps TRBD1 (5 bases). Looked up from germline, CDR1 is KGHDR and CDR2 is SFDVKD. Between the trimmed V and J ends, which lost 5 bases and 9 bases, there was a span of 13 bases. The CDR3 contains 13 residues. DNA of the CDR3: TGTGCCACCAGTGGTTCAGGGAAGGGTGAGCAGTTCTTC. The encoded protein is CATSGSGKGEQFF.

This clonotype was recorded a few times. This chain joins TRBV16 and TRBJ2-5; the D is unclear. Germline assignment: CDR1 KGHSY and CDR2 FQNENV. Trimming pared 6 bases from V and 5 bases from J, leaving 13 bases between. The length of the CDR3 is 13 residues. CDR3 residues: CASRSGSLETQYF. The CDR3 region has the DNA TGTGCCAGCAGATCCGGTAGCCTGGAGACCCAGTACTTC.

This chain uses TRBV4-1 with TRBJ2-5; 12 nucleotides align to TRBD2. Germline lookup yields CDR1 MGHRA and CDR2 YSYEKL. With V trimmed by 1 base and J by 5 bases, 2 bases remained unmatched. The CDR3 has 15 residues. CDR3 coding DNA: TGCGCCAGCAGCCAAGGACTAGCGGGGGTTGAGACCCAGTACTTC. Translating it yields CASSQGLAGVETQYF.

This clonotype came up many times. The chain is built from TRBV11-3 and TRBJ2-1, with a weak D call TRBD2 (6 bases). Trimming stripped 5 bases from V and 7 bases from J, with 21 bases between. CDR1 is SGHNT and CDR2 is YENEEA in the germline V gene. The CDR3 contains 16 residues. Written as DNA, the CDR3 is TGTGCCAGCAGCCAACCCGCGGGCGGGGAGAAGAATGAGCAGTTCTTC. Translation gives CASSQPAGGEKNEQFF.

This chain joins TRBV7-9 and TRBJ1-1, with D hard to call. CDR3 length: 16 residues. Per the germline V gene, CDR1 is SEHNR and CDR2 is FQNEAQ (reference sequence). The V end was cut by 5 bases, the J end by 0 bases, with 16 bases between. The CDR3 loop reads CASSPDGILMNTEAFF. The CDR3 nucleotides are TGTGCCAGCAGCCCAGACGGGATTCTTATGAACACTGAAGCTTTCTTT.

The chain combines TRBV12-3 or TRBV12-4 with TRBJ2-1, with 15 bases identical to TRBD2. CDR3 length equals 17 residues. The V segment lost 4 bases and the J segment 4 bases; nucleotides outside the gene matches: 5. CDR3 nucleotides: TGTGCCAGCAGTTCCTCTGGACTAGCGGGAGGGTACAATGAGCAGTTCTTC. Translated: CASSSSGLAGGYNEQFF.

Here the CDR3 DNA reads TGTGCCAGCACCGGGGAGCTGTTTTTT. Translating gives CASTGELFF. The chain recombines TRBV6-1 with TRBJ2-2; D not certain. This CDR3 has 9 residues. From germline, CDR1 is MNHNS and CDR2 SASEGT. The V end was cut by 7 bases, the J end by 6 bases, with 0 bases between.

This clonotype was seen a few times. The chain carries TRBV7-3 and TRBJ1-2; D is unclear. The CDR3 has 15 amino acids. Germline values: CDR1 SGHTA, CDR2 FQGTGA. V was cut by 0 bases and J by 1 base, with 9 bases left in between. The CDR3: CASSLTGEINYGYTF. CDR3 nucleotide sequence: TGTGCCAGCAGCTTAACAGGAGAGATTAACTATGGCTACACCTTC.

A few counts support this clonotype. This sequence joins TRBV15 and TRBJ2-1; 9 bases map to TRBD2. Trimming at V came to 6 bases and at J to 7 bases, leaving 7 bases not matched to a gene. The CDR3 spans 14 residues. Germline V lookup: CDR1 LNHNV, CDR2 YYDKDF (reference sequence). CDR3 DNA sequence: TGTGCCACCAGGATAGCGGGAGCGGGGAATGAGCAGTTCTTC. As protein: CATRIAGAGNEQFF. The full variable domain, completed using reference TRBV15 and TRBJ2-1, is DAMVIQNPRYQVTQFGKPVTLSCSQTLNHNVMYWYQQKSSQAPKLLFHYYDKDFNNEADTPDNFQSRRPNTSFCFLDIRSPGLGDTAMYLCATRIAGAGNEQFFGPGTRLTVL.

This clonotype was counted at least ten times. CDR3 in amino acids: CASILWGNEQFF. As DNA, the CDR3 is TGTGCCAGCATCCTCTGGGGCAATGAGCAGTTCTTC. This sequence joins TRBV7-2 and TRBJ2-1, with D unresolved. Looked up from germline, CDR1 is SGHTA and CDR2 is FQGNSA. V dropped 7 bases and J dropped 6 bases, with 10 bases sitting between them. The length of the CDR3 is 12 residues.

This chain uses TRBV27 with TRBJ1-2, with 7 bases fitting TRBD1. V gave up 8 bases and J gave up 5 bases; unmatched junction bases: 8. The CDR3 sequence is 13 residues long. Germline-derived CDR1 and CDR2 are MNHEY and SMNVEV (reference sequence). CDR3 in DNA: TGTGCCAGCGGCCTAACAGGGGAGTATGGCTACACCTTC. Translation gives CASGLTGEYGYTF.

This clonotype came up a few times. The CDR3 region is CASSFSAGRGYEQYF. In nucleotides, the CDR3 is TGTGCCAGCAGCTTTTCAGCGGGGAGGGGGTACGAGCAGTACTTC. This chain joins TRBV13 and TRBJ2-7, with D maybe TRBD2 (7 bases). Germline assignment: CDR1 PRHDT and CDR2 FYEKMQ (reference sequence). The V end was cut by 3 bases, the J end by 4 bases, with 16 bases between. The CDR3 loop spans 15 amino acids.

The chain links TRBV2 to TRBJ2-4; 7 nucleotides align to TRBD1. Germline CDR1 reads SNHLY; CDR2 reads FYNNEI. CDR3 size: 15 residues. J lost 3 bases, V lost 8 bases, and 10 bases had no gene match. Here the CDR3 reads CASRFQGVLKNIQYF. The CDR3 coding sequence is TGTGCCAGCCGATTCCAGGGGGTTCTCAAAAACATTCAGTACTTC.

This clonotype appeared a few times. This chain joins TRBV12-3 or TRBV12-4 and TRBJ2-7; tentatively, D is TRBD2 (5 bases). V was shortened by 6 bases and J by 0 bases, with 9 bases between the two germline ends. This CDR3 spans 13 amino acids. The CDR3 bases are TGTGCCAGCAGACCGGGAACCTCCTACGAGCAGTACTTC. Its translation is CASRPGTSYEQYF.

This clonotype was detected only a few times. J is TRBJ2-7 and V is TRBV4-3; TRBD2 aligns across 10 bases. From germline, CDR1 is LGHNA and CDR2 YSLEER. This CDR3 has 17 residues. The V gene end was trimmed by 0 bases and the J gene end by 5 bases; junction bases not matched to a gene: 10. CDR3 sequence reads: CASSQEEWLAGVDEQYF. The CDR3 DNA sequence: TGCGCCAGCAGCCAAGAAGAATGGCTAGCGGGAGTCGACGAGCAGTACTTC.

The chain is built from TRBV5-1 and TRBJ2-5, with TRBD1 matching 7 bases. CDR1 and CDR2 from the germline V gene are SGHRS and YFSETQ. This CDR3 has 15 amino acids. V trimming: 4 bases; J trimming: 0 bases; junction bases outside the gene matches: 6. In DNA, the CDR3 is TGCGCCAGCAGCCACGGGACAGAGTACCAAGAGACCCAGTACTTC. Amino acid sequence: CASSHGTEYQETQYF.

The V gene is TRBV6-5, the J gene TRBJ1-1, with D possibly TRBD1 on 5 matching bases. The CDR3 runs 15 residues. V was shortened by 0 bases and J by 1 base, with 9 bases between the two germline ends. Germline CDR1 reads MNHEY; CDR2 reads SVGAGI. The CDR3 DNA sequence: TGTGCCAGCAGTTACTCGGGGCAGGGGAACACTGAAGCTTTCTTT. Protein product: CASSYSGQGNTEAFF.

This clonotype came up a few times. V usage is TRBV15 and J usage is TRBJ1-1; possible D gene TRBD1, 5 bases. The germline CDR1 and CDR2 sequences are LNHNV and YYDKDF (reference sequence). The CDR3 is 15 amino acids. Deletions cut 0 bases from V and 5 bases from J, with 13 bases between. This CDR3 reads CATSRDEGPATEAFF. The DNA of the CDR3 is TGTGCCACCAGCAGAGACGAGGGGCCTGCAACTGAAGCTTTCTTT.

The J gene is TRBJ2-5, the V gene TRBV5-1; 9 nucleotides agree with TRBD2. Trimming took 6 bases from V and 5 from J; bases not matched to a gene: 20. Germline-derived CDR1 and CDR2 are SGHRS and YFSETQ. CDR3 size: 18 residues. The chain's CDR3 is CASTSGKTRGGFDETQYF. CDR3 DNA: TGCGCCAGCACCTCGGGGAAGACGCGGGGGGGCTTTGATGAGACCCAGTACTTC.

This clonotype was picked up many times. The chain joins TRBV4-2 to TRBJ2-3; 10 positions agree with TRBD2. The germline CDR1 and CDR2 sequences are LGHNA and YNFKEQ. The CDR3 totals 16 residues. With 0 bases clipped from V and 5 bases from J, the junction kept 5 bases outside the gene matches. CDR3 nucleotide sequence: TGTGCCAGCAGCCAAGAAGGAGCTAGCGGGGGAGATACGCAGTATTTT. Amino acids: CASSQEGASGGDTQYF.

A few counts support this clonotype. Given a much more abundant clone one base away, this may be a read error. J is TRBJ2-7 and V is TRBV20-1; a possible D gene is TRBD2 (7 bases). The CDR3 length is 16 residues. In germline, CDR1 is DFQATT, CDR2 SNEGSKA (reference sequence). CDR3: CSARPPGAGDSYEKYF. CDR3 nucleotides: TGCAGTGCTAGGCCCCCAGGGGCGGGGGACTCCTACGAGAAGTACTTC.